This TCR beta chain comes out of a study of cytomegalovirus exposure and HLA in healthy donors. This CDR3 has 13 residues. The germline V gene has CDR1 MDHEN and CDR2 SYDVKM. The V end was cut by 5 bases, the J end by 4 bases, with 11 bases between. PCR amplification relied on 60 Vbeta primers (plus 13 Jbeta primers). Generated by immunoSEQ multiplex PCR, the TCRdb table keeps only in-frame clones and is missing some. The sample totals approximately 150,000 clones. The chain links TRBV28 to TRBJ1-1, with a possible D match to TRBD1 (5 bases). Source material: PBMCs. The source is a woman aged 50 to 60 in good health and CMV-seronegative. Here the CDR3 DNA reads TGTGCCAGCAGTAAGGGGTTTGGCACTGAAGCTTTCTTT. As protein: CASSKGFGTEAFF.